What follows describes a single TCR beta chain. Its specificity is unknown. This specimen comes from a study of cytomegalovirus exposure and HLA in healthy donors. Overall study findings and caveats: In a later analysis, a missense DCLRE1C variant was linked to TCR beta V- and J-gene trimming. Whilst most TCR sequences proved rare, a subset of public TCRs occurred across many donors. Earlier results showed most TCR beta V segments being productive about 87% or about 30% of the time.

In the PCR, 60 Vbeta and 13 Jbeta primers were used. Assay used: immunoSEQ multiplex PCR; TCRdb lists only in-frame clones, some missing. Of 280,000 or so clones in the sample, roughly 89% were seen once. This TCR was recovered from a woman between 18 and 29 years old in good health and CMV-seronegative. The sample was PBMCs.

CDR3 in amino acids: CASSLTGVTEAFF. CDR3 bases: TGTGCCAGCAGCTTAACAGGGGTCACTGAAGCTTTCTTT. The V and J genes are TRBV7-3 and TRBJ1-1; weak D call: TRBD1 (5 bases). V was clipped by 0 bases and J by 4 bases, with 6 bases between them. The CDR3 contains 13 residues. Germline V lookup: CDR1 SGHTA, CDR2 FQGTGA.